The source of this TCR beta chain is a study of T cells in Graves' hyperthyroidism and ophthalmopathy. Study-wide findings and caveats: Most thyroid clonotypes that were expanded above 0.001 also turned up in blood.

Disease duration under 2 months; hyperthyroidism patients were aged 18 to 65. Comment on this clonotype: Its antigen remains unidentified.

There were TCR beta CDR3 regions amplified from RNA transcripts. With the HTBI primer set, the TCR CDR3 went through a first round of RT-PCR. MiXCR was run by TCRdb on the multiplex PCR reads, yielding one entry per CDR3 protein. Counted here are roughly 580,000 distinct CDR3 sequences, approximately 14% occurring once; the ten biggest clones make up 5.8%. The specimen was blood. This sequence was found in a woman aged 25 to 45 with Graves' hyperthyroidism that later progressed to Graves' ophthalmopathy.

The CDR3 here is CASSRAEKLFF. Written as DNA, the CDR3 is TGTGCCAGCAGCAGGGCTGAAAAACTGTTTTTT. The chain employs TRBV3-1 and TRBJ1-4; D unclear. Trimming removed 5 bases from V and 7 bases from J, with 5 bases in between. Germline V gives CDR1 LGHDT, CDR2 YNNKEL (reference sequence). This CDR3 has 11 residues.